This T cell receptor beta chain derives from a study of blood T cell repertoires in COVID-19. Study at large: Acute and convalescent COVID-19 samples came from the United States, Italy and Spain.

In the authors' workflow: Amplification of reference gene primers provided the estimated nucleated cell counts. Repertoires were generated with immunoSEQ multiplex PCR, while TCRdb's copy carries only in-frame clones and drops some. The V and J calls and the clone size are those of that table, but D and trimming were determined from the DNA. The table has just over 650,000 clones, 80% to 90% seen once. The germline CDR1 and CDR2 sequences are SGHVS and FNYEAQ. V gave up 5 bases and J gave up 4 bases, with 17 bases separating them. This CDR3 region has 15 residues. The V and J genes are TRBV7-6 and TRBJ1-2; D may be TRBD1 (6 bases). Sequenced material: peripheral blood. This clonotype was sampled from a woman between 18 and 29 years old with acute or convalescent COVID-19. CDR3: CASSPEDSGTYGYTF. Written as DNA, the CDR3 is TGTGCCAGCAGCCCCGAGGACAGCGGAACCTATGGCTACACCTTC. The full variable domain, in which reference TRBV7-6 and TRBJ1-2 provide the parts outside the CDR3, is GAGVSQSPRYKVTKRGQDVALRCDPISGHVSLYWYRQALGQGPEFLTYFNYEAQQDKSGLPNDRFSAERPEGSISTLTIQRTEQRDSAMYRCASSPEDSGTYGYTFGSGTRLTVV.